These 15 T cell receptor beta chains came from one sample sequenced in a study of identical twins. TCRdb reprocessed the 5' RACE reads with MiXCR, giving one entry per CDR3 protein. The sample includes approximately 220,000 distinct CDR3 sequences, 7.5% of them seen just once. The data also belong to a second study, concerning yellow fever vaccine responses in identical twins.

The sample was memory (CD45RO+) T cells sorted from blood. These receptors came from a woman aged 18-35 years in good health.

This clonotype was detected only a few times. This rearrangement joins TRBV2 to TRBJ2-5; tentative D call: TRBD2 (6 bases). V dropped 4 bases and J dropped 7 bases, with 25 bases sitting between them. In germline, CDR1 is SNHLY, CDR2 FYNNEI. This CDR3 has 17 amino acids. This chain's CDR3 is CASSVPISGTLRGTQYF. The CDR3 region has the DNA TGTGCCAGCAGTGTTCCCATCTCCGGGACTCTCCGGGGGACCCAGTACTTC.

In its sample, this clonotype was seen many times. This chain uses TRBV5-6 with TRBJ2-1, with 10 bases lining up with TRBD1. CDR1 SGHDT and CDR2 YYEEEE come from the germline V gene. The CDR3 totals 14 residues. The J segment lost 9 bases and the V segment lost 3 bases, leaving 6 bases of the junction unmatched. Here the CDR3 reads CASSSGQGRGEQFF. The CDR3 DNA reads as TGTGCCAGCAGCTCGGGACAGGGGAGGGGTGAGCAGTTCTTC.

There are a few counts of this clonotype. This chain uses TRBV11-2 with TRBJ2-5, with TRBD1 identical over 9 bases. Germline loops: CDR1 SGHAT, CDR2 FQNNGV. V dropped 0 bases and J dropped 2; count of bases not matched to a gene: 4. The CDR3 totals 16 residues. This CDR3 reads CASSLDTGGGQETQYF. For the CDR3, the DNA is TGTGCCAGCAGCTTAGACACAGGGGGCGGACAAGAGACCCAGTACTTC.

This clonotype was seen a few times. The J gene is TRBJ1-1, the V gene TRBV28; D unresolved. V dropped 3 bases and J dropped 4 bases, with 12 bases sitting between them. The CDR3 is 14 amino acids. CDR1 and CDR2 from the germline V gene are MDHEN and SYDVKM. The CDR3 nucleotides are TGTGCCAGCAGTTTTCGCGGTCAAGGCACTGAAGCTTTCTTT. This encodes CASSFRGQGTEAFF.

This clonotype was picked up many times. V and J are TRBV20-1 and TRBJ1-4; TRBD1 matches 9 bases. V shed 6 bases and J 5 bases; nucleotides not matched to a gene: 7. Looked up from germline, CDR1 is DFQATT and CDR2 is SNEGSKA (reference sequence). The CDR3 spans 14 residues. For the CDR3, the DNA is TGCAGTGCCCCTCCGGGACAGGGAAATGAAAAACTGTTTTTT. Its translation: CSAPPGQGNEKLFF.

This clonotype was seen ten or more times. The rearrangement links TRBV7-2 to TRBJ2-2; 11 positions agree with TRBD2. Germline-derived CDR1 and CDR2 are SGHTA and FQGNSA. There are 16 residues in the CDR3. J lost 6 bases, V lost 5 bases, and 8 bases had no gene match. The CDR3 DNA follows: TGTGCCAGCAGCCCCCAGTGGGGACTAGCGGCCGGGGAGCTGTTTTTT. This codes for CASSPQWGLAAGELFF.

There are a few counts of this clonotype. The V and J genes are TRBV18 and TRBJ2-5; D possibly corresponds to TRBD1 (6 bases). The CDR3 runs to 14 residues. Between the trimmed V and J ends, which lost 0 bases and 3 bases, there was a span of 8 bases. From germline, CDR1 is KGHSH and CDR2 LQKENI. CDR3 region: CASSPPRGKETQYF. DNA of the CDR3: TGTGCCAGCTCACCACCCAGGGGAAAAGAGACCCAGTACTTC.

This clonotype was counted a few times. This chain joins TRBV6-2 or TRBV6-3 and TRBJ1-6; D remains unclear. V was pared by 0 bases and J by 6 bases, with 24 bases between. Germline lookup yields CDR1 MNHEY and CDR2 SVGEGT. This CDR3 contains 20 residues. CDR3 coding DNA: TGTGCCAGCAGTTACTCGAGGCATATGGGTGGGGAAGTGGCTAATTCACCCCTCCACTTT. It yields the protein CASSYSRHMGGEVANSPLHF.

This clonotype was detected a few times. This rearrangement joins TRBV7-9 to TRBJ2-5; 7 bases are a match to TRBD1. CDR3 length: 15 amino acids. The V gene's germline CDR1 is SEHNR and CDR2 FQNEAQ (reference sequence). V trimming: 0 bases; J trimming: 7 bases; junction bases outside the gene matches: 8. The CDR3 loop is CASSLAGQASGTQYF. In DNA form, the CDR3 reads TGTGCCAGCAGCTTAGCAGGACAGGCCTCGGGGACCCAGTACTTC. Supplemented by reference TRBV7-9 and TRBJ2-5, the full variable domain reads DTGVSQNPRHKITKRGQNVTFRCDPISEHNRLYWYRQTLGQGPEFLTYFQNEAQLEKSRLLSDRFSAERPKGSFSTLEIQRTEQGDSAMYLCASSLAGQASGTQYFGPGTRLLVL.

This clonotype turned up a few times. A read error is possible here, since a much larger clone lies one base away. The gene calls are TRBV7-4 and TRBJ2-7; TRBD1 is a possible D gene (5 bases). Germline assignment: CDR1 SGHVT and CDR2 SQSDAQ. Trimming shortened V by 7 bases and J by 1 base, and 23 bases separated the two germline ends. This CDR3 has 17 amino acids. The DNA of the CDR3 is TGTGCCAGCATCTTGCAGAGAACCAGGGTTCTTTCCTACGAGCAGTACTTC. It is translated as CASILQRTRVLSYEQYF.

This clonotype came up many times. CDR3 protein: CASTVGSGELFF. In DNA form, the CDR3 reads TGTGCCAGCACCGTGGGGTCCGGGGAGCTGTTTTTT. The chain carries TRBV9 and TRBJ2-2; D is uncertain. This CDR3 comprises 12 residues. V was clipped by 6 bases and J by 6 bases, with 9 bases between them. Germline V gene sequence: CDR1 SGDLS, CDR2 YYNGEE.

The chain employs TRBV6-1 and TRBJ1-3; D is uncertain. CDR1 is MNHNS and CDR2 is SASEGT in the germline V gene. The V and J ends lost 6 bases and 1 base respectively, with 13 bases between them. The CDR3 loop spans 15 amino acids. CDR3 in amino acids: CASRPSRNSGNTIYF. CDR3 coding DNA: TGTGCCAGCAGACCCTCCAGGAATTCTGGAAACACCATATATTTT.

This clonotype was recorded at least ten times. This sequence joins TRBV24-1 and TRBJ2-2; D is perhaps TRBD1 (6 bases). V was shortened by 4 bases and J by 6 bases, with 17 bases between the two germline ends. The length of the CDR3 is 16 residues. Germline CDR1 reads KGHDR; CDR2 reads SFDVKD. The CDR3 nucleotides are TGTGCCACCAGTGACCAGAACAGGGATTATGCCGGGGAGCTGTTTTTT. Its protein is CATSDQNRDYAGELFF.

This clonotype was seen many times. The V and J genes are TRBV5-1 and TRBJ1-3, with D unresolved. Germline assignment: CDR1 SGHRS and CDR2 YFSETQ. This CDR3 contains 16 residues. The V gene lost 0 bases and the J gene lost 0 bases, with 10 bases spanning the gap. The CDR3 here is CASSLDGSYSGNTIYF. CDR3 DNA: TGCGCCAGCAGCTTGGACGGCAGTTACTCTGGAAACACCATATATTTT.

The J gene is TRBJ2-7, the V gene TRBV4-1, with 12 bases identical to TRBD2. The CDR3 covers 19 residues. With V trimmed by 4 bases and J by 8 bases, 21 bases remained unmatched. Germline V gives CDR1 MGHRA, CDR2 YSYEKL. The CDR3 protein is CASSPLIPGLAGLPTQQYF. The CDR3 DNA sequence: TGCGCCAGCAGCCCACTAATCCCGGGACTAGCGGGCCTCCCTACCCAGCAGTACTTC.